The T cell receptor beta chain described here comes from a study of cytomegalovirus exposure and HLA in healthy donors. This CDR3 comprises 16 residues. The germline gives CDR1 LGHNT, CDR2 FRNRAP. With 0 bases clipped from V and 3 bases from J, the junction kept 6 bases outside the gene matches. The PCR had 60 Vbeta and 13 Jbeta primers. Sequencing used immunoSEQ multiplex PCR; TCRdb keeps in-frame clones, though not all of them. This sample yields 30,000 to 40,000 clones, of which roughly three quarters are seen a single time; more than 7% belongs to the top ten. This TCR came from a woman younger than 45 in good health and CMV-seropositive. This chain joins TRBV12-5 and TRBJ2-5; 8 nucleotides align to TRBD2. The specimen was PBMCs. The CDR3 DNA follows: TGTGCTAGTGGTTTGGTACTCAGCGGGAGAAAAGAGACCCAGTACTTC. Encoded protein: CASGLVLSGRKETQYF.